A selection of T cell receptor beta chains follows, all from one sample in a study of OX40 agonist ivuxolimab in advanced cancers. The data were produced by immunoSEQ multiplex PCR, yet TCRdb's version contains in-frame clones alone and is incomplete. The sample has about 84,000 clones; roughly 87% are singletons. This specimen consisted of CD4+ or CD8+ T cells sorted from blood, obtained in a trial of the OX40 agonist ivuxolimab. The receptors originated from an adult with an advanced solid tumor such as melanoma, head and neck, liver or kidney cancer. Both conserved end residues are part of each CDR3. A D gene is named only where the DNA matches it firmly. Size is stated for part of the rows, as once, few or many counts, or as a class when the clone is expanded.

v_gene	abundance	d_gene	j_gene	CDR3aa	CDR3nt
TRBV5-1	-	-	TRBJ2-2	CASSLAGQITGELFF	TGCGCCAGCAGCTTGGCCGGGCAGATCACCGGGGAGCTGTTTTTT
TRBV19	-	-	TRBJ2-6	CASHSQTSGSVSGANVLTF	TGTGCCAGTCATTCCCAGACCAGCGGATCCGTCTCTGGGGCCAACGTCCTGACTTTC
TRBV28	-	-	TRBJ2-7	CASSFPIPAEQYF	TGTGCCAGCAGTTTCCCGATTCCCGCCGAGCAGTACTTC
TRBV2	-	-	TRBJ2-3	CASSGGGYNTDTQYF	TGTGCCAGCAGCGGAGGGGGATATAACACAGATACGCAGTATTTT
TRBV7-6	-	-	TRBJ2-1	CASSPGGVDEQFF	TGTGCCAGCAGCCCCGGGGGAGTAGATGAGCAGTTCTTC
TRBV6-1	-	TRBD2	TRBJ2-5	CASSEGAAGGRIETQYF	TGTGCCAGCAGTGAAGGGGCAGCGGGGGGGCGTATTGAGACCCAGTACTTC
TRBV28	-	TRBD1	TRBJ1-4	CASIPTGETNEKLFF	TGTGCCAGCATTCCTACAGGGGAAACTAATGAAAAACTGTTTTTT
TRBV27	-	-	TRBJ2-7	CASRLNGQGIHEQYF	TGTGCCAGCAGGCTAAACGGGCAGGGAATCCACGAGCAGTACTTC
TRBV5-1	-	TRBD1	TRBJ2-2	CASSRQGRRGTNTGELFF	TGCGCCAGCAGTCGACAGGGGAGACGGGGGACCAACACCGGGGAGCTGTTTTTT
TRBV6-5	-	-	TRBJ2-1	CASRSQGRGYNEQFF	TGTGCCAGCAGGTCCCAGGGAAGAGGCTACAATGAGCAGTTCTTC
TRBV5-1	-	-	TRBJ2-1	CASSLGSGGDEQFF	TGCGCCAGCAGCTTGGGGTCGGGGGGCGATGAGCAGTTCTTC
TRBV19	-	-	TRBJ2-2	CASSITGDTGELFF	TGTGCCAGTAGTATCACTGGCGACACCGGGGAGCTGTTTTTT
TRBV5-4	-	TRBD1	TRBJ1-3	CASSLETGIGNTIYF	TGTGCCAGCAGCTTGGAGACAGGGATAGGAAACACCATATATTTT
TRBV27	-	TRBD2	TRBJ2-1	CASSFAQREFNNEQFF	TGTGCCAGCAGTTTCGCCCAGCGGGAGTTCAACAATGAGCAGTTCTTC
TRBV9	-	-	TRBJ2-3	CASSVGVTADTQYF	TGTGCCAGCAGCGTTGGGGTGACAGCAGATACGCAGTATTTT
TRBV11-2	-	-	TRBJ1-2	CASSPQGSNYGYTF	TGTGCCAGCAGCCCACAAGGGAGTAACTATGGCTACACCTTC
TRBV11-3	-	-	TRBJ1-1	CASSLGGNTEAFF	TGTGCCAGCAGCTTAGGTGGGAACACTGAAGCTTTCTTT
TRBV11-1	-	-	TRBJ1-1	CASSLVGAVVGTTEAFF	TGTGCCAGCAGCTTAGTGGGGGCTGTTGTGGGGACCACTGAAGCTTTCTTT
TRBV18	-	-	TRBJ2-1	CASSPKEAANEQFF	TGTGCCAGCTCACCTAAAGAGGCTGCGAATGAGCAGTTCTTC
TRBV7-9	-	-	TRBJ2-1	CASSFPGMSNEQFF	TGTGCCAGCAGCTTTCCTGGCATGTCCAATGAGCAGTTCTTC
TRBV4-1	-	-	TRBJ1-2	CASSQLRDRDYGYTF	TGCGCCAGCAGCCAATTGAGGGACCGCGACTATGGCTACACCTTC
TRBV11-2	-	-	TRBJ1-1	CASSLVWGPNTEAFF	TGTGCCAGCAGCTTAGTATGGGGACCGAACACTGAAGCTTTCTTT
TRBV19	-	-	TRBJ1-1	CASSIFPRDMNTEAFF	TGTGCCAGTAGTATATTTCCACGGGACATGAACACTGAAGCTTTCTTT
TRBV6-4	-	-	TRBJ1-2	CASSHTGKGYTF	TGTGCCAGCAGTCACACAGGGAAGGGCTACACCTTC
TRBV2	-	-	TRBJ1-2	CASSGDTHTGGYTF	TGTGCCAGCAGTGGGGACACCCACACCGGGGGCTACACCTTC
TRBV19	-	TRBD2	TRBJ2-3	CASSRGLARNTDTQYF	TGTGCCAGTAGTAGGGGACTAGCGAGAAACACAGATACGCAGTATTTT
TRBV7-3	-	-	TRBJ1-1	CASSQGRLISNTEAFF	TGTGCCAGCAGCCAAGGACGGCTCATCTCGAACACTGAAGCTTTCTTT
TRBV5-1	-	-	TRBJ1-1	CASSGYLTGLDTEAFF	TGCGCCAGCAGCGGATACCTCACAGGGTTGGACACTGAAGCTTTCTTT
TRBV19	-	TRBD1	TRBJ2-7	CASRPGTDTYEQYF	TGTGCCAGTAGACCCGGGACAGATACCTACGAGCAGTACTTC
TRBV28	once	TRBD1	TRBJ1-2	CASSVGGTGYYGYTF	TGTGCCAGCAGCGTAGGGGGGACAGGCTACTATGGCTACACCTTC
TRBV29-1	-	-	TRBJ1-2	CSVDQGLGYTF	TGCAGCGTCGATCAGGGGCTCGGCTACACCTTC
TRBV5-1	-	-	TRBJ2-1	CASSFDQGTYNEQFF	TGCGCCAGCAGCTTTGACCAAGGGACCTACAATGAGCAGTTCTTC
TRBV5-1	-	-	TRBJ1-5	CASSLDGGPNQPQHF	TGCGCCAGCAGCTTGGACGGGGGGCCCAATCAGCCCCAGCATTTT
TRBV19	-	TRBD1	TRBJ2-3	CASSITGGRTDTQYF	TGTGCCAGTAGTATAACAGGGGGCAGGACAGATACGCAGTATTTT
TRBV27	-	-	TRBJ2-4	CASSFWGADIQYF	TGTGCCAGCAGTTTTTGGGGAGCGGACATTCAGTACTTC
TRBV14	-	-	TRBJ2-1	CASSHQGLRVYDEQFF	TGTGCCAGCAGCCATCAAGGACTTAGAGTATACGATGAGCAGTTCTTC